What follows are 8 T cell receptor beta chains derived from one specimen sequenced in a study of blood T cells in healthy people across ages. Through a sample-barcoded 5' primer and a J-beta primer mix, a second PCR was run for roughly 7 to 12 cycles. TCRdb reanalysed the 5' RACE reads using MiXCR and keeps one entry per CDR3 protein. This table has about 1.7 million distinct CDR3 sequences, 28% appearing once. Specimen: blood. All receptors come from a woman aged 25-40 years in good health.

Turning to this clonotype: Possible read error: a much larger clone is one base away. This chain links TRBV7-2 with TRBJ2-4; possibly TRBD2 for D (6 bases). CDR1 is SGHTA, CDR2 FQGNSA, per germline. The CDR3 is 15 amino acids. V was cut by 7 bases and J by 13 bases, with 26 bases left in between. For the CDR3, the DNA is TGTGCCAGCACCCGAGGAGGGTCTCAGGCCAATGAGCAGTACTTC. This sequence encodes CASTRGGSQANEQYF.

This clonotype has ten or more counts. The J gene is TRBJ2-5, the V gene TRBV6-1, with D perhaps matching TRBD2 (6 bases). This CDR3 is 17 amino acids long. V lost 6 bases, J lost 5 bases, and 25 bases lay in between. CDR1 and CDR2 (germline): MNHNS, SASEGT. For the CDR3, the DNA is TGTGCCAGCAGACGAAACCCCGGGAGCCACGCTCTGGAGACCCAGTACTTC. Encoded protein: CASRRNPGSHALETQYF.

The chain couples TRBV27 to TRBJ2-3, with TRBD1 matching over 9 bases. This CDR3 has 16 amino acids. Germline CDR1 reads MNHEY; CDR2 reads SMNVEV (reference sequence). J lost 1 base, V lost 6 bases, and 8 bases had no gene match. The CDR3 reads CASSYRWTGGTDTQYF. The CDR3 DNA is TGTGCCAGCAGCTATCGTTGGACAGGGGGCACAGATACGCAGTATTTT.

The rearrangement uses TRBV3-1 and TRBJ2-5; D gene uncertain. V was clipped by 1 base and J by 2 bases, with 8 bases between them. Germline loops: CDR1 LGHDT, CDR2 YNNKEL (reference sequence). This CDR3 contains 14 residues. CDR3 region: CASSQVIQQETQYF. The CDR3, as DNA: TGTGCCAGCAGCCAAGTAATACAGCAAGAGACCCAGTACTTC.

This clonotype was seen at least ten times. V usage is TRBV6-2 or TRBV6-3 and J usage is TRBJ2-7, with unresolved D. Germline values: CDR1 MNHEY, CDR2 SVGEGT. V was trimmed by 0 bases and J by 2 bases, leaving 5 bases between them. The CDR3 spans 13 residues. The CDR3 region has the DNA TGTGCCAGCAGTTACTCCCGCACCTACGAGCAGTACTTC. Protein: CASSYSRTYEQYF.

This clonotype was seen only a few times. This rearrangement joins TRBV25-1 to TRBJ2-7; TRBD1 matches at 9 bases. The ends lost 4 bases at V and 6 bases at J; junction bases unmatched: 10. The V gene's germline CDR1 is MGHDK and CDR2 SYGVNS. The CDR3 has 15 amino acids. The CDR3 spells CASSVAGTGTREQYF. CDR3 nucleotide sequence: TGTGCCAGCAGTGTCGCCGGGACAGGGACGCGCGAGCAGTACTTC.

J is TRBJ2-7 and V is TRBV7-2, with a weak D call TRBD1 (6 bases). V gave up 2 bases and J gave up 5 bases, with 10 bases separating them. CDR3 length: 13 residues. In germline, CDR1 is SGHTA, CDR2 FQGNSA. CDR3 coding DNA: TGTGCCAGCAGCTTACGCCCAGGGGACGAGCAGTACTTC. Translating it yields CASSLRPGDEQYF. Variable domain in full (rest from reference TRBV7-2 and TRBJ2-7): GAGVSQSPSNKVTEKGKDVELRCDPISGHTALYWYRQSLGQGLEFLIYFQGNSAPDKSGLPSDRFSAERTGGSVSTLTIQRTQQEDSAVYLCASSLRPGDEQYFGPGTRLTVT.

The chain couples TRBV20-1 to TRBJ2-1; 7 bases fit TRBD1. The CDR3 extends over 13 amino acids. With V trimmed by 5 bases and J by 10 bases, 11 bases remained unmatched. Looked up from germline, CDR1 is DFQATT and CDR2 is SNEGSKA (reference sequence). CDR3 DNA sequence: TGCAGTGCTCGTTGGAAGGGGGCTGGAGAGCAGTTCTTC. Translating it yields CSARWKGAGEQFF.